Detailed here is one TCR beta chain. No cognate antigen has been identified for it. Qualities for individual bases were not recorded, and no much larger clone is one base off. The label giving this sample's time point can be read as: pre-treatment baseline. Blood samples were taken at two points: before treatment (T0) and at week 3 (W3), which came after the first cycle of checkpoint blockade. Except for a couple of patients with rapid clinical progression, response was assessed 12 weeks after the first infusion by RECIST 1.1; disease control meant complete response, partial response or stable disease. Patients were not eligible if they had prior systemic cancer treatment, concomitant immunosuppressant therapy or synchronous other active malignancies. To track both circulating cells and T cell turnover, TCR beta was sequenced from bulk PBMC as well as from plasma cell-free DNA. This entry is derived from a study of blood T cell dynamics during melanoma immunotherapy (TCRdb year 2020). Study-level background: The patients had metastatic melanoma and were given first-line pembrolizumab or nivolumab plus ipilimumab as standard of care in the United Kingdom. To identify early correlates of response, the study profiled peripheral T cell receptor repertoires in patients with metastatic melanoma before and after one cycle of checkpoint inhibitor therapy. The training cohort was made up of consecutive patients, while a further independent group of patients from the same centre was pooled to form an external validation set.

The CDR3, cysteine through phenylalanine, is 15 amino acids long. The DNA shown is the 45-base CDR3, in frame from base 1. V drops 4 bases and J drops 5 bases, leaving 15 bases in between. CDR1 MNHNS and CDR2 SASEGT were looked up in the germline V gene. A fixed 40 ng of plasma cell-free DNA was loaded for every cfDNA sample. The immunoSEQ TCRb Assay kit was used according to manufacturer instructions to amplify TCR beta CDR3 sequences from genomic DNA. The KAPA Library Quantification Kit for Illumina platforms was used to quantify pooled libraries by qPCR. Pooled libraries were clustered at roughly 0.6-1.2 pM and sequenced on an Illumina NextSeq 500. Per the original workflow: The TCR data were analyzed using immunoSEQ ANALYZER and the R LymphoSeq package. A rearrangement efficiency score was calculated as productive divided by the sum of productive and non-productive CDR3 sequences. Clonality was measured with the Gini coefficient and diversity with the Renyi index at alpha=1, compared pairwise between timepoints within each patient. Clonal relatedness, based on an edit distance of 3, and repertoire similarity, based on the Bhattacharyya coefficient, were both computed in LymphoSeq. Linear discriminant analysis on week-3 changes in clonality and diversity was built with the R MASS and caret packages to classify response. TCRdb provides this immuneACCESS table in a form limited to in-frame rearrangements. Some clones are lacking; in checked studies, under half of them reflect an unresolved V gene, and why the rest are absent is not known. V, J and clone size are taken as reported in that table, and D and trimming were inferred from the DNA itself. The sample table lists 6,300 or so clones, 80% to 95% of them with a count of one. 12% of the sample lies in the top ten.

Study-level results and caveats: The relatively small sample size was acknowledged as a potential limitation on generalization of the results. The study could not determine whether the T cell clones driving repertoire changes were melanoma-specific or reflected general immune activation. The change in the cfDNA rearrangement efficiency score from T0 to W3 increased in patients who achieved disease control but not in progressors, which suggests greater peripheral T cell turnover.

Source: cell-free DNA from blood, taken from a patient treated with checkpoint blockade. The cell subset or site label here, explained by the study, means: plasma cell-free DNA. This receptor was identified in a human donor with melanoma. This sequence uses TRBV6-1 and TRBJ1-3; the best D guess is TRBD1, with 5 bases matching. The CDR3 sequence is CASSATLPGRNTIYF. The nucleotides are TGTGCCAGCAGTGCGACACTTCCAGGGAGAAACACCATATATTTT.